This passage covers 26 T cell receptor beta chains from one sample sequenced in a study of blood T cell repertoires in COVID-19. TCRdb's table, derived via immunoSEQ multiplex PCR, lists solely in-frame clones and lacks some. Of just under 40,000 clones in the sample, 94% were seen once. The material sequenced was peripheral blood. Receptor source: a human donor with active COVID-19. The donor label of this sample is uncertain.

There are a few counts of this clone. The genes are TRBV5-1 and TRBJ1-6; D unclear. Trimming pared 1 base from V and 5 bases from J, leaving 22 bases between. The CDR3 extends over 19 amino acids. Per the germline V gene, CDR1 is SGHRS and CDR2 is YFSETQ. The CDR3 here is CASSLSPRAPKYDNSPLHF. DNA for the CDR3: TGCGCCAGCAGCTTGAGCCCCCGAGCGCCCAAGTATGATAATTCACCCCTCCACTTT.

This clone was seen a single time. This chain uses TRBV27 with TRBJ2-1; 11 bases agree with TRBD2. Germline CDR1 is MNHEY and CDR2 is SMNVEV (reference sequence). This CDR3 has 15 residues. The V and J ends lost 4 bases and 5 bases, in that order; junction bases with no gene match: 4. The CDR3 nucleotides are TGTGCCAGCAGTTCCACTAGCGGGGGAAACAATGAGCAGTTCTTC. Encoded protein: CASSSTSGGNNEQFF.

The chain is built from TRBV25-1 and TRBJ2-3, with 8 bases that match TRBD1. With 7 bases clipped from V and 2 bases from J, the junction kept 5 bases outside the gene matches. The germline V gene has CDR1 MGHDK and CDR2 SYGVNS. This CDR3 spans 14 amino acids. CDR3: CASKQGVNTDTQYF. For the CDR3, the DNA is TGTGCCAGCAAACAGGGGGTTAACACAGATACGCAGTATTTT.

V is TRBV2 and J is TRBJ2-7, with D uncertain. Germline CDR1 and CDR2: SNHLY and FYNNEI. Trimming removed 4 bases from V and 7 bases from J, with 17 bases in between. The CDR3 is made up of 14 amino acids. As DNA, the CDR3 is TGTGCCAGCAGTGGGGTCAGGTCCTTACGGGAGCAGTACTTC. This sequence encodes CASSGVRSLREQYF. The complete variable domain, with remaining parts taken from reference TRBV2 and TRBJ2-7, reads EPEVTQTPSHQVTQMGQEVILRCVPISNHLYFYWYRQILGQKVEFLVSFYNNEISEKSEIFDDQFSVERPDGSNFTLKIRSTKLEDSAMYFCASSGVRSLREQYFGPGTRLTVT.

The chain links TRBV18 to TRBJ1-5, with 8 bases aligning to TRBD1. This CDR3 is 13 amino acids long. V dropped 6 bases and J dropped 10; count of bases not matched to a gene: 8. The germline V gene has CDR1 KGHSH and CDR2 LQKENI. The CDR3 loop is CASSPSDRGPQHF. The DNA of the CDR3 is TGTGCCAGCTCGCCCAGCGACAGGGGACCCCAGCATTTT.

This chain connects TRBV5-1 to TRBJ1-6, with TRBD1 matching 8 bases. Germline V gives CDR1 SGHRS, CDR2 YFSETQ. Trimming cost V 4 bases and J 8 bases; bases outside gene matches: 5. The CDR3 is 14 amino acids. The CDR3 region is CASSIQGADSPLHF. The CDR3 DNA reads TGCGCCAGCAGCATTCAGGGGGCTGATTCACCCCTCCACTTT.

The CDR3 nucleotides are TGTGCCAGTAGTATCAGTCCCCAAAACATTCAGTACTTC. It translates to CASSISPQNIQYF. The rearrangement uses TRBV19 and TRBJ2-4; D gene ambiguous. V gave up 3 bases and J gave up 5 bases, with 8 bases separating them. CDR3 length equals 13 residues. Germline CDR1 and CDR2: LNHDA and SQIVND (reference sequence).

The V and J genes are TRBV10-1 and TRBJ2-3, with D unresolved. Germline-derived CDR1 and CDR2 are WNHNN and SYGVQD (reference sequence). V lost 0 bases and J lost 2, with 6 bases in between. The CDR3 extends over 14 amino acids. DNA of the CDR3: TGCGCCAGCAGTGAGTCGAGGAACACAGATACGCAGTATTTT. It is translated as CASSESRNTDTQYF.

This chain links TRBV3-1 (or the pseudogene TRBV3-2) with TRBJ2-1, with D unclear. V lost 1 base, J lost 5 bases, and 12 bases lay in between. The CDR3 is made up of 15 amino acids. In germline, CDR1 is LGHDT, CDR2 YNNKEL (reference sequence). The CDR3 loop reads CASSQGHIINNEQFF. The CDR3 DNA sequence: TGTGCCAGCAGCCAAGGCCACATAATAAACAATGAGCAGTTCTTC.

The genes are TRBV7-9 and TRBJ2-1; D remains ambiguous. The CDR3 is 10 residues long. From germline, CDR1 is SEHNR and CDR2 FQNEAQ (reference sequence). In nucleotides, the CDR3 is TGTAGCGTCGTAGCCGATGAGCAGTTCTTC. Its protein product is CSVVADEQFF.

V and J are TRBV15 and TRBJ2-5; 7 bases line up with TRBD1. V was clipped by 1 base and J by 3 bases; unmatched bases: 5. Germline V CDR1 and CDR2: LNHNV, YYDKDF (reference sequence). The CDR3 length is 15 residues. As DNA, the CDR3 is TGTGCCACCAGCAGAGGGCGTGGGACAGAAGAGACCCAGTACTTC. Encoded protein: CATSRGRGTEETQYF.

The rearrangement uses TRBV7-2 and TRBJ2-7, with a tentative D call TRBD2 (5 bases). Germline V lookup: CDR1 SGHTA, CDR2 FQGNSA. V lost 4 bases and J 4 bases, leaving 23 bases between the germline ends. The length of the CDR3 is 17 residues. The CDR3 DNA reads TGTGCCAGCAGCTCAGGTTACGGGTCTCGCAGCGGATACGAGCAGTACTTC. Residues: CASSSGYGSRSGYEQYF. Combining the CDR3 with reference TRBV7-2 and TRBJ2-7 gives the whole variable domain GAGVSQSPSNKVTEKGKDVELRCDPISGHTALYWYRQSLGQGLEFLIYFQGNSAPDKSGLPSDRFSAERTGGSVSTLTIQRTQQEDSAVYLCASSSGYGSRSGYEQYFGPGTRLTVT.

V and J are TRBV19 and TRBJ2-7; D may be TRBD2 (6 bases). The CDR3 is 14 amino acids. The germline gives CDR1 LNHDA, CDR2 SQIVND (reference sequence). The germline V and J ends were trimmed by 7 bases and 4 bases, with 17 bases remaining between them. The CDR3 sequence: CASTPGRGTYEQYF. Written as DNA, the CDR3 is TGTGCCAGTACCCCAGGGCGAGGGACTTACGAGCAGTACTTC. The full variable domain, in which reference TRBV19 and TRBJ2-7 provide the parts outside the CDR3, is DGGITQSPKYLFRKEGQNVTLSCEQNLNHDAMYWYRQDPGQGLRLIYYSQIVNDFQKGDIAEGYSVSREKKESFPLTVTSAQKNPTAFYLCASTPGRGTYEQYFGPGTRLTVT.

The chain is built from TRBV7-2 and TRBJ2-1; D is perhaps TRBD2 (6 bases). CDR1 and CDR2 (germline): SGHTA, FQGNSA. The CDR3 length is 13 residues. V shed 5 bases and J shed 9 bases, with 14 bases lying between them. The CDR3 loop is CASSVGGPGEQFF. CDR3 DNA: TGTGCCAGCAGCGTCGGGGGACCAGGTGAGCAGTTCTTC.

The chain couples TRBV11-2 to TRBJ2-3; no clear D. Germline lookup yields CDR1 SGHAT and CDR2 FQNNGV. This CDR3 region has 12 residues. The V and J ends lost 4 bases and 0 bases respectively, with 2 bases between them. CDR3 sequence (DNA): TGTGCCAGCAGCTCTAGCACAGATACGCAGTATTTT. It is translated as CASSSSTDTQYF.

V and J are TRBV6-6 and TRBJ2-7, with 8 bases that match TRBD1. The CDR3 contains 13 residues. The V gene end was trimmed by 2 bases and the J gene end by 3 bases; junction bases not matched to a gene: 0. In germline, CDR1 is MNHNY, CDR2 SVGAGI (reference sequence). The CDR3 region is CASSYGTGYEQYF. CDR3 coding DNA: TGTGCCAGCAGTTACGGGACAGGCTACGAGCAGTACTTC.

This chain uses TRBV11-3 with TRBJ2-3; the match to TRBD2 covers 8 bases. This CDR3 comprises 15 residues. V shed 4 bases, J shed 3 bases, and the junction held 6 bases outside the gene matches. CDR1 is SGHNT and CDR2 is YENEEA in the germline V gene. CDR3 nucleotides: TGTGCCAGCAGCTACTTCGGGGGGGGGACAGATACGCAGTATTTT. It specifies CASSYFGGGTDTQYF.

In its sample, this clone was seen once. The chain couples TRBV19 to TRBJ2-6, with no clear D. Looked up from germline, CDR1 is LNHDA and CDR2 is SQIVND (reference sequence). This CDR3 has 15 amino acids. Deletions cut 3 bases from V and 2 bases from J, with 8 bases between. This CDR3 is CASSIQDTGANVLTF. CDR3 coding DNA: TGTGCCAGTAGTATTCAGGATACTGGGGCCAACGTCCTGACTTTC. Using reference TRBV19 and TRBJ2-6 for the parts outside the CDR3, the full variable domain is DGGITQSPKYLFRKEGQNVTLSCEQNLNHDAMYWYRQDPGQGLRLIYYSQIVNDFQKGDIAEGYSVSREKKESFPLTVTSAQKNPTAFYLCASSIQDTGANVLTFGAGSRLTVL.

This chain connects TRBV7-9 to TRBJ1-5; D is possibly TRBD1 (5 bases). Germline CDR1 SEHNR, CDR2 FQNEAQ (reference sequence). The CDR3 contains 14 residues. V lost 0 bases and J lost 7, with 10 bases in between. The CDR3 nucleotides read TGTGCCAGCAGCTTAGCAGGGGCGGGGCAGCCCCAGCATTTT. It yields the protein CASSLAGAGQPQHF.

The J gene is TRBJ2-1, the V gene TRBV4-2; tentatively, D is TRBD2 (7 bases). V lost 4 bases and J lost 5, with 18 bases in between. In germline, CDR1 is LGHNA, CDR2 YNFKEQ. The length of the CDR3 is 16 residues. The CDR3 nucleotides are TGTGCCAGCAGCCGAGACTGGGGGGGGGCGCACAATGAGCAGTTCTTC. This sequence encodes CASSRDWGGAHNEQFF.

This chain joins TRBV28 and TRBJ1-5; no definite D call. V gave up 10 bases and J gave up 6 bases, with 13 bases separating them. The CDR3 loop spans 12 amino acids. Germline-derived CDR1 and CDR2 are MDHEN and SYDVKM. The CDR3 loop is CANGEDGQPQHF. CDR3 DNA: TGTGCCAACGGGGAGGATGGTCAGCCCCAGCATTTT.

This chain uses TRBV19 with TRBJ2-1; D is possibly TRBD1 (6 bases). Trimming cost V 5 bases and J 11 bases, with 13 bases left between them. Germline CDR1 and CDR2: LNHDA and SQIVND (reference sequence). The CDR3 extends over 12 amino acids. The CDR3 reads CASSGEGTKQFF. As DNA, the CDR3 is TGTGCCAGTAGTGGTGAGGGGACAAAGCAGTTCTTC. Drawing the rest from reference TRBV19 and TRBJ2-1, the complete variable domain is DGGITQSPKYLFRKEGQNVTLSCEQNLNHDAMYWYRQDPGQGLRLIYYSQIVNDFQKGDIAEGYSVSREKKESFPLTVTSAQKNPTAFYLCASSGEGTKQFFGPGTRLTVL.

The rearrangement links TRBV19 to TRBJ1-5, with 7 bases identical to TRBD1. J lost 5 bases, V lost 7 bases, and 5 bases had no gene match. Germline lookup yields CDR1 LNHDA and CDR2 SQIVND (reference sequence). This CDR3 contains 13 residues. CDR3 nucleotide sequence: TGTGCCAGTAATAGACAGGGTTATCAGCCCCAGCATTTT. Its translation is CASNRQGYQPQHF.

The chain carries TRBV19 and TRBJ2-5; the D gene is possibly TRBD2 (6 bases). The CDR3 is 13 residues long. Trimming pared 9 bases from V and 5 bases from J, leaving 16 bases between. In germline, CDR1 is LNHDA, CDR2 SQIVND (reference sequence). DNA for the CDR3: TGTGCCAGCCTCCCCCAGGGAGGTGAGACCCAGTACTTC. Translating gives CASLPQGGETQYF.

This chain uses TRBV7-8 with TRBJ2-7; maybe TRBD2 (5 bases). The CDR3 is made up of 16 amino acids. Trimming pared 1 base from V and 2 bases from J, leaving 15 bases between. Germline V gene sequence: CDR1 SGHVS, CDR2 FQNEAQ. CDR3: CASSLDRGPQAYEQYF. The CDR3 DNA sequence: TGTGCCAGCAGCTTAGACCGGGGTCCTCAAGCCTACGAGCAGTACTTC.

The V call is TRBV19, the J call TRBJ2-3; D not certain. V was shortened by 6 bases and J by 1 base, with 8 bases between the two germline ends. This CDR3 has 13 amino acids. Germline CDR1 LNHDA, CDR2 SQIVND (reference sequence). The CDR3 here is CASRTTGTDTQYF. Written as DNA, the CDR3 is TGTGCCAGTAGGACGACTGGCACAGATACGCAGTATTTT.